A single T cell receptor beta chain is shown here with its context. The data were obtained in a study of blood T cell repertoires in COVID-19. The CDR3 covers 16 residues. Germline values: CDR1 SGHRS, CDR2 YFSETQ. Unmatched junction bases numbered 9, after V lost 3 bases and J lost 0 bases. Profiled with immunoSEQ multiplex PCR; TCRdb holds only in-frame clones, not every one. Here the sample spans about 160,000 clones, about 85% being singletons. The source is a man aged 35 to 55 with acute or convalescent COVID-19. The source material was peripheral blood. This sequence joins TRBV5-1 and TRBJ2-7, with 7 bases lining up with TRBD1. The CDR3 DNA is TGCGCCAGCAGCTCGACCGGGACAGCAAGCTCCTACGAGCAGTACTTC. Translated, it gives CASSSTGTASSYEQYF.